This entry features one T cell receptor beta chain sequence. As yet, its antigen is unknown. CDR3 length: 13 residues. V gave up 3 bases and J gave up 5 bases; unmatched junction bases: 5. Germline V gene sequence: CDR1 SQVTM, CDR2 ANQGSEA. This specimen comes from a study of shared clonotypes between healthy human individuals. Study-level findings and limits: Exclusively blood specimens were collected; tissue repertoires likely differ. As a rule, naive subsets had a larger estimated richness than memory subsets. Of the naive CD4 clonotypes, about 5% were shared across a few donors.

The donors were all Caucasian adults (living in Nashville, Tennessee). The table came from immunoSEQ multiplex PCR; TCRdb's copy has only in-frame clones and leaves some out. The sample lists 2,500,000 or so clones, 85% to 95% occurring once. This chain uses TRBV29-1 with TRBJ1-2, with TRBD1 matching over 8 bases. Sequencing was done on a sample of naive CD4+ T cells sorted from blood. Subset reported: CD45RA+ positively selected. This receptor was taken from a man between 18 and 29 years old in good health. This CDR3 is CSVDPDRGYGYTF. The CDR3 DNA sequence: TGCAGCGTTGACCCCGACAGGGGATATGGCTACACCTTC.